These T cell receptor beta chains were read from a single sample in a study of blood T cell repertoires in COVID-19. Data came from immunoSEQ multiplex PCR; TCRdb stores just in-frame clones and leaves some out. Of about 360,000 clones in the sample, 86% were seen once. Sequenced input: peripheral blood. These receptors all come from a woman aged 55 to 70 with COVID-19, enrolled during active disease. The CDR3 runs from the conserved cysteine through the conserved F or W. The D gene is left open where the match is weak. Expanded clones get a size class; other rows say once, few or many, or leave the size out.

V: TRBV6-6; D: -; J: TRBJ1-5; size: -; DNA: TGTGCCAGCAGTACAATTATCAATCAGCCCCAGCATTTT; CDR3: CASSTIINQPQHF
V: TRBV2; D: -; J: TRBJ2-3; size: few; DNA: TGTGCCAGCAGCGACGGACAATCAATCTCGCAGTATTTT; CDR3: CASSDGQSISQYF
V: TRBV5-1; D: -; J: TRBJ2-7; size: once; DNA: TGCGCCAGCAGCTTGGGGACTGGGACAATCGGGCAGTACTTC; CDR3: CASSLGTGTIGQYF
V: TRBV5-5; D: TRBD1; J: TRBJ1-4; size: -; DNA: TGTGCCAGCAGCTCCCTCCCCCACAGGGGCCTAAATGAAAAACTGTTTTTT; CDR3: CASSSLPHRGLNEKLFF
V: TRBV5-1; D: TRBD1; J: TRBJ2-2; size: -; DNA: TGCGCCAGCAGCTCCCGACAGGGGAAAAGCACCGGGGAGCTGTTTTTT; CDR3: CASSSRQGKSTGELFF
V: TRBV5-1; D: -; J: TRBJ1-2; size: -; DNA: TGCGCCAGCAGCTTGGACAGTCCTAACTATGGCTACACCTTC; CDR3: CASSLDSPNYGYTF
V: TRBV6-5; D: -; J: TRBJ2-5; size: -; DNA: TGTGCCAGCAACCCCTGGGCCCAGGCGACCCAGTACTTC; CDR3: CASNPWAQATQYF
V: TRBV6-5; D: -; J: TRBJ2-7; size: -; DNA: TGTGCCACAGTGGGGGGGCCATATCAGCAGTACTTC; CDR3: CATVGGPYQQYF
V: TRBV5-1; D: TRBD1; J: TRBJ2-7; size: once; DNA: TGCGCCAGCAGCGGCCAGACAGGGACCTACGAGCAGTACTTC; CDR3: CASSGQTGTYEQYF
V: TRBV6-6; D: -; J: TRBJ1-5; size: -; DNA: TGTGCCAGCAGTTATTCGACAACGAATAGCAATCAGCCCCAGCATTTT; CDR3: CASSYSTTNSNQPQHF
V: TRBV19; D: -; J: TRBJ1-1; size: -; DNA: TGTGCCAGTAGTGACTACAGGGACACTGAAGCTTTCTTT; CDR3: CASSDYRDTEAFF
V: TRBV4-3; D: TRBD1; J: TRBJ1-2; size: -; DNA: TGCGCCAGCAGCCAAGGGGTCGGCAGGGGGCGTGTGGCCAACTATGGCTACACCTTC; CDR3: CASSQGVGRGRVANYGYTF
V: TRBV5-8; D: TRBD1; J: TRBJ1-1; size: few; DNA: TGTGCCAGCAGCAGGGGGACAGGGAGGAACACTGAAGCTTTCTTT; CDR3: CASSRGTGRNTEAFF
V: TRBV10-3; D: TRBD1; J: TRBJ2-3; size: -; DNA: TGTGCCGCAGGGGGAACCACAGATACGCAGTATTTT; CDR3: CAAGGTTDTQYF
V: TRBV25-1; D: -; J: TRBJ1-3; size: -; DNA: TGTGCCAGCAGTATACAGGCGAAAGGAAACACCATATATTTT; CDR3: CASSIQAKGNTIYF
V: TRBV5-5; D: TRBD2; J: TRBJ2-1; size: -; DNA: TGTGCCAGCAGCTTGGAAGGCGGGGGGCCCTACAATGAGCAGTTCTTC; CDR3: CASSLEGGGPYNEQFF
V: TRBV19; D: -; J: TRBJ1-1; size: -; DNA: TGTGCCAGTAGACGACAGAATGAAGCTTTCTTT; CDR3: CASRRQNEAFF
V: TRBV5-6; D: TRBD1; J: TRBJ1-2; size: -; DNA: TGTGCCAGCAGCTCGGACAGGCCCGTGTCCTACACCTTC; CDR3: CASSSDRPVSYTF
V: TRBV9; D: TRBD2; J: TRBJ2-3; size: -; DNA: TGTGCCAGCAGCGTAGGTTCCCCTAGCGGGGGGGGAGATACGCAGTATTTT; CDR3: CASSVGSPSGGGDTQYF
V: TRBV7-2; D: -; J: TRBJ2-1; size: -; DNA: TGTGCCAGCAGCTTGGGGACACCGTCCTACAATGAGCAGTTCTTC; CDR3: CASSLGTPSYNEQFF
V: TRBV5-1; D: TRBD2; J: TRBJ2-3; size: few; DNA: TGCGCCAGCAGCTTGGAAGCGGGGGGCTCTAGCACAGATACGCAGTATTTT; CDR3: CASSLEAGGSSTDTQYF
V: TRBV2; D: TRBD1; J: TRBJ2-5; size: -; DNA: TGTGCCAGCAGGGGGGACAGGGCCCAAGAGACCCAGTACTTC; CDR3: CASRGDRAQETQYF
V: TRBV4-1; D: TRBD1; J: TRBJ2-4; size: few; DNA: TGCGCCAGCAGCCAGGGACAGGGGACCAAAAACATTCAGTACTTC; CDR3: CASSQGQGTKNIQYF
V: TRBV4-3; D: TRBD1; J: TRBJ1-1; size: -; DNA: TGCGCCAGCAGCCAAGATTTGAGACAGGGGGCGAGGAACACTGAAGCTTTCTTT; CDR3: CASSQDLRQGARNTEAFF
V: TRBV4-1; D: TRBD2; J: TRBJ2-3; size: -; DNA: TGCGCCAGCAGCCAAGAACACAGGACTAGCGGGGGAACAGATACGCAGTATTTT; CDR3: CASSQEHRTSGGTDTQYF
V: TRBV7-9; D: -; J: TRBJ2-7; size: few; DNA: TGTGCCAGCAGCCCCCAGGGACTGAGAGCGTCCCTCTACGAGCAGTACTTC; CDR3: CASSPQGLRASLYEQYF
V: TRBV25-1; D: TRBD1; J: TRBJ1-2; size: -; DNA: TGTGCCAGCAGTGAATCCAGGGGGTACGGCTACACCTTC; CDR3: CASSESRGYGYTF
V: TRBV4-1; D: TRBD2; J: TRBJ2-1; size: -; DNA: TGCGCCAGCAGCCGCTGGACTAGCGGGGGGGTGAGCTCCTACAATGAGCAGTTCTTC; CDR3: CASSRWTSGGVSSYNEQFF
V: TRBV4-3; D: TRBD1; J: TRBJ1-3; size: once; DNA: TGCGCCAGCAGCCAATCCTATACAGGGGTCTCTGGAAACACCATATATTTT; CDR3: CASSQSYTGVSGNTIYF
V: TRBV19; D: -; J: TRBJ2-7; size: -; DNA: TGTGCCAGTAGTCTAGGCGGAAGATATGTAGGCTACGAGCAGTACTTC; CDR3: CASSLGGRYVGYEQYF
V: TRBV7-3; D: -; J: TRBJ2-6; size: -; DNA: TGTGCCAGCAGCTTATGGTCAACAGCTGGGGCCAACGTCCTGACTTTC; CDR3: CASSLWSTAGANVLTF
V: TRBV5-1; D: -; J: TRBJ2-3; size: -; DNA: TGCGCCAGCAGCGCGGGGACCATTAGCACAGATACGCAGTATTTT; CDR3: CASSAGTISTDTQYF
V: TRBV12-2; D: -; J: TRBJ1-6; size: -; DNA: TGTGCAAGTCGGGCAGGGGTTTTCCAACGTTATAATTCACCCCTCCACTTT; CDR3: CASRAGVFQRYNSPLHF
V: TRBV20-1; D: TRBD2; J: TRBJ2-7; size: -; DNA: TGCAGTGCTAGTGAGCGGGGGCTCTCCTACGAGCAGTACTTC; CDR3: CSASERGLSYEQYF
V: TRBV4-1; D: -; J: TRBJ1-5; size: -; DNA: TGCGCCAGCAGCCAAGAAAGGGGGAGTCAGCCCCAGCATTTT; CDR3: CASSQERGSQPQHF
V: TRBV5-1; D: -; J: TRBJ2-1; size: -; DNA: TGCGCCAGCAGCTTGGTTGCGGGGCGCAACTCCTACAATGAGCAGTTCTTC; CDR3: CASSLVAGRNSYNEQFF
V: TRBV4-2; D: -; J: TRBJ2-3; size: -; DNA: TGTGCCAGCAGCCAAGAGAGGCCCGGGCGGGGGCCTACAGATACGCAGTATTTT; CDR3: CASSQERPGRGPTDTQYF
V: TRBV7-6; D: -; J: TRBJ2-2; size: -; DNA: TGTGCCAGCAGTTATTCCGGGACTGCGAACACCGGGGAGCTGTTTTTT; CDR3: CASSYSGTANTGELFF
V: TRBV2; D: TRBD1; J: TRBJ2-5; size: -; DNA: TGTGCCAGCAGGGGGGGACAGGACCAAGAGACCCAGTACTTC; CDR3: CASRGGQDQETQYF
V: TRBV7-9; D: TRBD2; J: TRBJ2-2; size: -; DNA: TGTGCCAGCAGCCCCGGACTAGCGGGGGGGCCGCGGACCGGGGAGCTGTTTTTT; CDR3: CASSPGLAGGPRTGELFF
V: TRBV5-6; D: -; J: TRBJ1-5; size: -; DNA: TGTGCCAGCAGCTCTGCGGGCAAGTCAGGCGGCAATCAGCCCCAGCATTTT; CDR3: CASSSAGKSGGNQPQHF
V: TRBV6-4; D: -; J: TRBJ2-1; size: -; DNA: TGTGCCAGCAAGGTTCGGCAGGGCTACAATGAGCAGTTCTTC; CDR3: CASKVRQGYNEQFF
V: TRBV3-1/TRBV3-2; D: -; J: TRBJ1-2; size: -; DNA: TGTGCCAGCAGCCAACCAGTGGGGGCAACTCAGGGCTACACCTTC; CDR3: CASSQPVGATQGYTF
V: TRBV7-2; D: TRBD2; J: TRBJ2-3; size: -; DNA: TGTGCCAGCAGCCCAAGACTAGCGGGGGGCATAGGAAATACGCAGTATTTT; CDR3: CASSPRLAGGIGNTQYF
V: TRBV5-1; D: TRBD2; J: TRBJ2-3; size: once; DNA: TGCGCCAGCAGCTTGGGTACTAGCGGCACAAATACGCAGTATTTT; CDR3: CASSLGTSGTNTQYF
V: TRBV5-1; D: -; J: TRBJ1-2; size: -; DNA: TGCGCCAGCAGCTTAGGGGGTTCGGACTATGGCTACACCTTC; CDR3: CASSLGGSDYGYTF
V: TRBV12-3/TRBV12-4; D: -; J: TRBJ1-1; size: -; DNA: TGTGCCAGCAGTTACAGGGAGAACACTGAAGCTTTCTTT; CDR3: CASSYRENTEAFF
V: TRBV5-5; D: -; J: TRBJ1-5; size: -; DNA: TGTGCCAGCAGCTTGACGGGGGATCAGCCCCAGCATTTT; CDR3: CASSLTGDQPQHF
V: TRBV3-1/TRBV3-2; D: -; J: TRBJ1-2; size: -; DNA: TGTGCCAGCAGCCAAGACGATGGGAGGGGAGAAACTAACTATGGCTACACCTTC; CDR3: CASSQDDGRGETNYGYTF
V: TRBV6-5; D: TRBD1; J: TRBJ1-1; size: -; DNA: TGTGCCAGCAGCCGGGACAGGGGAGGGACTGAAGCTTTCTTT; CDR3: CASSRDRGGTEAFF
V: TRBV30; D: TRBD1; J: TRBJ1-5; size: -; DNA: TGTGCCTGGAGTCGGGGGACAGGGCTGAGCAATCAGCCCCAGCATTTT; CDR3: CAWSRGTGLSNQPQHF
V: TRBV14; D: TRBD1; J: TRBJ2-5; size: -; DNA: TGTGCCAGCAGCTCCCTCGCCAGGACAGGGTGGGAGACCCAGTACTTC; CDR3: CASSSLARTGWETQYF
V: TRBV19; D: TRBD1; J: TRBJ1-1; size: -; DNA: TGTGCCAGTACTCGGGGGGGACAGGGTCTTCGGACTGAAGCTTTCTTT; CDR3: CASTRGGQGLRTEAFF